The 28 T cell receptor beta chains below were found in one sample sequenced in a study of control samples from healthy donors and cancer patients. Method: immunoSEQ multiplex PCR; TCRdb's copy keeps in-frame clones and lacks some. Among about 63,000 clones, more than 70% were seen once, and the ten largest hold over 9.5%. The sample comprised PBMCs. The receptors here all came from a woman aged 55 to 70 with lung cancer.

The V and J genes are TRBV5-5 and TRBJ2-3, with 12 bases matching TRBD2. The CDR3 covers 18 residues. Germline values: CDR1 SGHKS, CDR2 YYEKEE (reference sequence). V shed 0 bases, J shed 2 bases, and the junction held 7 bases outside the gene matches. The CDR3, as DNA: TGTGCCAGCAGCTTGGTACTAGCGGGAGGATTTATCACAGATACGCAGTATTTT. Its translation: CASSLVLAGGFITDTQYF.

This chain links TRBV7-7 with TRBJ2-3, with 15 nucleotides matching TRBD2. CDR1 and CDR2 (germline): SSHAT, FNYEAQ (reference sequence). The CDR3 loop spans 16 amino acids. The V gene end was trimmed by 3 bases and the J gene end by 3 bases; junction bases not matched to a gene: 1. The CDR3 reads CASSLGTSGGTDTQYF. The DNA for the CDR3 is TGTGCCAGCAGCTTGGGGACTAGCGGGGGGACAGATACGCAGTATTTT.

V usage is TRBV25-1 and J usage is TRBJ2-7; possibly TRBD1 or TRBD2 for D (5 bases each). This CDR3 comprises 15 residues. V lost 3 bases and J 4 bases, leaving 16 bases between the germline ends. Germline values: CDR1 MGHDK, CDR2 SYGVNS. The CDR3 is CASSDGDEEAYEQYF. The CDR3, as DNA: TGTGCCAGCAGTGATGGGGACGAAGAGGCTTACGAGCAGTACTTC.

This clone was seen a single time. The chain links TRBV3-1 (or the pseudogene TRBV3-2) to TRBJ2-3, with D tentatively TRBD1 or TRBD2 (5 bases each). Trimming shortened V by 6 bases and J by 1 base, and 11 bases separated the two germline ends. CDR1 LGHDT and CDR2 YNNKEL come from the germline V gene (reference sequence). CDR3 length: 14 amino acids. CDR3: CASRPGLGTDTQYF. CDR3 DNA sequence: TGTGCCAGCAGGCCGGGGCTGGGCACAGATACGCAGTATTTT.

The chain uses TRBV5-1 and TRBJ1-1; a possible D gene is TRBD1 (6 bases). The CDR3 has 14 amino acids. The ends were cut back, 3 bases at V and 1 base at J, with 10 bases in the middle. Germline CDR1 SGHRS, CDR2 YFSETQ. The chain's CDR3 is CASSSQGQNTEAFF. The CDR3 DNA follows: TGCGCCAGCAGCTCACAGGGCCAGAACACTGAAGCTTTCTTT.

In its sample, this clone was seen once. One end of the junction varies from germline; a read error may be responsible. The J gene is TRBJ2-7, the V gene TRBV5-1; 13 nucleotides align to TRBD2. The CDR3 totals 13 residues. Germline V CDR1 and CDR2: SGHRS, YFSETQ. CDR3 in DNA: TGCGCCAGCAGAATGACTAGCGGGGGGCAGCGGGACTTC. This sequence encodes CASRMTSGGQRDF.

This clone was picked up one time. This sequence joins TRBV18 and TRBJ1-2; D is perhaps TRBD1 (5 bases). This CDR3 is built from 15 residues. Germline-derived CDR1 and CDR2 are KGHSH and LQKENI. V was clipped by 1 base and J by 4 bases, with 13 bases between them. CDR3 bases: TGTGCCAGCTCACCACGACCTCGGGACTCCTATGGCTACACCTTC. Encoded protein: CASSPRPRDSYGYTF.

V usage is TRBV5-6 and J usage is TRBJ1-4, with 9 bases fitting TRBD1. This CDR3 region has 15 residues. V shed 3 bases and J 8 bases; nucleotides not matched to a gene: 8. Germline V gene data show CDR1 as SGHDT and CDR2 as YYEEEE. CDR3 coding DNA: TGTGCCAGCAGCTCCACCGGGACAGGGTGGGAAAAACTGTTTTTT. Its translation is CASSSTGTGWEKLFF. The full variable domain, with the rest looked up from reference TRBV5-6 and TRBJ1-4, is DAGVTQSPTHLIKTRGQQVTLRCSPKSGHDTVSWYQQALGQGPQFIFQYYEEEERQRGNFPDRFSGHQFPNYSSELNVNALLLGDSALYLCASSSTGTGWEKLFFGSGTQLSVL.

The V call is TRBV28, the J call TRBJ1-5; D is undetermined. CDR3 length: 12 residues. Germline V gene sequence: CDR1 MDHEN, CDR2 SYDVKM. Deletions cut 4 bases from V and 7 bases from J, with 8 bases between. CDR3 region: CASSYWGQPQHF. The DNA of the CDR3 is TGTGCCAGCAGTTACTGGGGACAGCCCCAGCATTTT. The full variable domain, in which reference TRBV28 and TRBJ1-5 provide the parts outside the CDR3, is DVKVTQSSRYLVKRTGEKVFLECVQDMDHENMFWYRQDPGLGLRLIYFSYDVKMKEKGDIPEGYSVSREKKERFSLILESASTNQTSMYLCASSYWGQPQHFGDGTRLSIL.

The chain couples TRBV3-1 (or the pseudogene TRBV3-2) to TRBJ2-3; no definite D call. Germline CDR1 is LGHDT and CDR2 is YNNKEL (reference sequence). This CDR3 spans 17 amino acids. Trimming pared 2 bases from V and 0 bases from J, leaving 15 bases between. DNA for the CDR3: TGTGCCAGCAGCCAATACCCGGACGCCTCAAGCACAGATACGCAGTATTTT. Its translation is CASSQYPDASSTDTQYF.

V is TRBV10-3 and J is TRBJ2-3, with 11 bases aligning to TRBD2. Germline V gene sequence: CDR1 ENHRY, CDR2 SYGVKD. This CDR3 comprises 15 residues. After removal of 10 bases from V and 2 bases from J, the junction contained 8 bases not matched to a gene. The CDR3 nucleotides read TGTGCCAACTCCCCTAGCGGGGGGTACACAGATACGCAGTATTTT. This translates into CANSPSGGYTDTQYF.

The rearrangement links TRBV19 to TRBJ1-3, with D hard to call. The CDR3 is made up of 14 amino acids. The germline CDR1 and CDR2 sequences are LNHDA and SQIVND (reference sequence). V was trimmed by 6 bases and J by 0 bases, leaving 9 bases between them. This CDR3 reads CASSPSHSGNTIYF. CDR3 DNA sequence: TGTGCCAGTAGCCCCAGCCACTCTGGAAACACCATATATTTT. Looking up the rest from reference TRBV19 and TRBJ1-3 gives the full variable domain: DGGITQSPKYLFRKEGQNVTLSCEQNLNHDAMYWYRQDPGQGLRLIYYSQIVNDFQKGDIAEGYSVSREKKESFPLTVTSAQKNPTAFYLCASSPSHSGNTIYFGEGSWLTVV.

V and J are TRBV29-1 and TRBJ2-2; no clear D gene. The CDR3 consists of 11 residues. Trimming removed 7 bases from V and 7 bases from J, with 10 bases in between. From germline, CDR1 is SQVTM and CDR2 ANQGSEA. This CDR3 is CSASHGGELFF. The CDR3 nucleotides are TGCAGCGCCTCTCATGGCGGGGAGCTGTTTTTT.

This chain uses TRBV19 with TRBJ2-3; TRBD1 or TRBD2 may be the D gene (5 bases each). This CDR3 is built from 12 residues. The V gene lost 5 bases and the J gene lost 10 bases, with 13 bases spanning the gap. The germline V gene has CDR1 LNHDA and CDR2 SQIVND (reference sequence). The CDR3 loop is CASSWGSQAQYF. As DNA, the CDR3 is TGTGCCAGTAGTTGGGGGTCCCAAGCGCAGTATTTT.

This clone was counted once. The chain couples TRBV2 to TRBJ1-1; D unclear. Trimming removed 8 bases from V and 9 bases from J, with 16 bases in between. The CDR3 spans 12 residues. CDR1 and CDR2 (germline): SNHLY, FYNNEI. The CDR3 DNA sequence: TGTGCCAGCTGCCAAGAGTTTACCAAAGCTTTCTTT. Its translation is CASCQEFTKAFF.

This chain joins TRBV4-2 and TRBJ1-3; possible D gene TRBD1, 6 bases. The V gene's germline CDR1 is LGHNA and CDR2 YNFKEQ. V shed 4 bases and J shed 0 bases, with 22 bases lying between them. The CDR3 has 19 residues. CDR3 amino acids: CASSLVGGGSLISGNTIYF. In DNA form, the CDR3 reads TGTGCCAGCAGCCTAGTAGGGGGGGGGTCCTTGATCTCTGGAAACACCATATATTTT.

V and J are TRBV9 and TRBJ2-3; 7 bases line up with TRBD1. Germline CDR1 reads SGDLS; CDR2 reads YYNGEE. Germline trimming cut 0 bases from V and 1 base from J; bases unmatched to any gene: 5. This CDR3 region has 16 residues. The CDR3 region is CASSVDLGGGTDTQYF. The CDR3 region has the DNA TGTGCCAGCAGCGTAGATTTAGGGGGCGGCACAGATACGCAGTATTTT.

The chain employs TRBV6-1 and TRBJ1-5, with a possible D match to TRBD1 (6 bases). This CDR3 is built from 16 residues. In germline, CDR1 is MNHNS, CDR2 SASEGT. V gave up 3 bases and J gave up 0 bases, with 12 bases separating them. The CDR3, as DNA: TGTGCCAGCAGTGAGACAGGCCTAGGTAGCAATCAGCCCCAGCATTTT. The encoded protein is CASSETGLGSNQPQHF.

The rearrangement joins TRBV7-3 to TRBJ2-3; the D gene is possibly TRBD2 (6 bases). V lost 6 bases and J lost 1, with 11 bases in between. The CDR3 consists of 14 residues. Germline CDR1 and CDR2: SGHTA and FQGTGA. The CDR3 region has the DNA TGTGCCAGCAGTCTAGCGACTCGCACAGATACGCAGTATTTT. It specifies CASSLATRTDTQYF. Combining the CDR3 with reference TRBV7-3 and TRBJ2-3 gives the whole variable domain GAGVSQTPSNKVTEKGKYVELRCDPISGHTALYWYRQSLGQGPEFLIYFQGTGAADDSGLPNDRFFAVRPEGSVSTLKIQRTERGDSAVYLCASSLATRTDTQYFGPGTRLTVL.

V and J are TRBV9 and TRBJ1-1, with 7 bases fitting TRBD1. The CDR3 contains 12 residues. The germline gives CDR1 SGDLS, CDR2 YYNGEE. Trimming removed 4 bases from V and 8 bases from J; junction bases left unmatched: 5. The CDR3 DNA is TGTGCCAGCAGCTCCCAGGGGGGGGAAGCTTTCTTT. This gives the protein CASSSQGGEAFF.

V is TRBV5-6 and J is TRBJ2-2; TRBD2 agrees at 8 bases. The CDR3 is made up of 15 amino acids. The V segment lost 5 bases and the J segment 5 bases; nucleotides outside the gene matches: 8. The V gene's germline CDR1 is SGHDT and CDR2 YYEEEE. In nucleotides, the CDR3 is TGTGCCAGCAGTCACCTAGCGGGTTCTACCGGGGAGCTGTTTTTT. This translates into CASSHLAGSTGELFF.

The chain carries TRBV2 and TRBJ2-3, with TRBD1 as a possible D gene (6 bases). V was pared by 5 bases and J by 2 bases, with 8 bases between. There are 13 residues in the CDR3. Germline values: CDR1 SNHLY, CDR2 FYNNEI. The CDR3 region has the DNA TGTGCCAGCAGTCAGGGGTCCACAGATACGCAGTATTTT. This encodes CASSQGSTDTQYF.

CDR3 sequence: CASSPQGNYGYTF. In DNA form, the CDR3 reads TGTGCCAGCAGCCCACAGGGGAACTATGGCTACACCTTC. The rearrangement uses TRBV3-1 (or the pseudogene TRBV3-2) and TRBJ1-2; 7 bases are a match to TRBD1. Per the germline V gene, CDR1 is LGHDT and CDR2 is YNNKEL (reference sequence). This CDR3 is 13 amino acids long. V lost 4 bases and J lost 2; bases outside the gene matches: 1.

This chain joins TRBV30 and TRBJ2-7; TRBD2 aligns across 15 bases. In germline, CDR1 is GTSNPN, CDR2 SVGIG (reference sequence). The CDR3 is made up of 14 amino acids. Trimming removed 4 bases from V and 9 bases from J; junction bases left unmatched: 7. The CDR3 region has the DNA TGTGCCTGGAATACGGGACTAGCGGGAGGCGGGCAGTACTTC. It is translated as CAWNTGLAGGGQYF.

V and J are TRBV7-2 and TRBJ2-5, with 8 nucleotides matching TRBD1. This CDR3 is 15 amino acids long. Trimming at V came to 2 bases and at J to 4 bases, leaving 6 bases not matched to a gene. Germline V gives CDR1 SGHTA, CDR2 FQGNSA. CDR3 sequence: CASSLRGRGRETQYF. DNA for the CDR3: TGTGCCAGCAGCTTAAGGGGCAGGGGGCGAGAGACCCAGTACTTC.

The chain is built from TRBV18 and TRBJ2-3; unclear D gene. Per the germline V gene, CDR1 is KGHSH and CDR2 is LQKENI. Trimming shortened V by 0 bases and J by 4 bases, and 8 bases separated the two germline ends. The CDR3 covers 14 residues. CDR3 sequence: CASSPPMDPDTQYF. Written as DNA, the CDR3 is TGTGCCAGCTCACCACCCATGGATCCAGATACGCAGTATTTT.

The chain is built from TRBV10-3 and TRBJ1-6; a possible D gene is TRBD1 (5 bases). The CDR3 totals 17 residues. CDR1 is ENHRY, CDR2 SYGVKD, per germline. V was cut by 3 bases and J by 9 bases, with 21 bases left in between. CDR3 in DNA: TGTGCCATCAGTGACCCCCCCGGTAGGGACCGGGCTTCACCCCTCCACTTT. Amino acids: CAISDPPGRDRASPLHF.

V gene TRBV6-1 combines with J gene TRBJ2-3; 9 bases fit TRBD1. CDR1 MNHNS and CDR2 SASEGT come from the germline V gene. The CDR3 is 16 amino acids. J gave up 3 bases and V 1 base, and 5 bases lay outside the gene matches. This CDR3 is CASSEGRGTGTDTQYF. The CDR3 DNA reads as TGTGCCAGCAGTGAAGGAAGGGGGACAGGGACAGATACGCAGTATTTT.